Given below is one T cell receptor (beta chain) in context. The V end was cut by 5 bases, the J end by 0 bases, with 11 bases between. CDR1 and CDR2 (germline): MDHEN, SYDVKM. This CDR3 contains 15 residues. The sample comes from a study of T-cell reconstitution after alpha-beta-depleted transplantation in children. Unique molecular identifiers tagged the TCRbeta library. Using its own MiXCR run on the PCR reads, TCRdb lists one record per CDR3 protein. Among about 27,000 distinct CDR3 sequences, roughly a sixth were seen once, and the ten largest hold 35%. This sequence was found in a male patient between 2 and 10 years old who had a stem cell transplant for acute lymphoblastic leukemia, so the T cells may come from the graft donor. The specimen was PBMCs, mostly from graft donor cells, collected 60 days after TCRalphabeta/CD19-depleted stem cell transplant. The chain combines TRBV28 with TRBJ2-1; D unresolved. The CDR3 region is CASSQRMSSYNEQFF. Here the CDR3 DNA reads TGTGCCAGCAGTCAAAGAATGAGCTCCTACAATGAGCAGTTCTTC.